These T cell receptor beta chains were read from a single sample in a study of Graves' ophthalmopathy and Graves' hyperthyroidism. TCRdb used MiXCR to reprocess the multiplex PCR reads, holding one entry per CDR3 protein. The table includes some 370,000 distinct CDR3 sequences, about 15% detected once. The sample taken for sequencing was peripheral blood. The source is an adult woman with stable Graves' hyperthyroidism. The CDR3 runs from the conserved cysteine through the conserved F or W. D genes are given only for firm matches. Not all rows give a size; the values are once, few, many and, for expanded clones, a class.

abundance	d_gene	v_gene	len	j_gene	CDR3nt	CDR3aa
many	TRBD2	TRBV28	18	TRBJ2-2	TGTGCCAGCAGTCGATCTAGCGGGAGGGCTCGGAACACCGGGGAGCTGTTTTTT	CASSRSSGRARNTGELFF
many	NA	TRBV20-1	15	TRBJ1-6	TGCAGTGCTAGAGCATGGGTGGGTTATAATTCACCCCTCCACTTT	CSARAWVGYNSPLHF
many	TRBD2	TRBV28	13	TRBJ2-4	TGTGCCAGCAGTTTAGCGGGAGGGAACATTCAGTACTTC	CASSLAGGNIQYF
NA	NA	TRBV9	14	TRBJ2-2	TGTGCCAGCAGCTCCCCCTGGGGCACCGGGGAGCTGTTTTTT	CASSSPWGTGELFF
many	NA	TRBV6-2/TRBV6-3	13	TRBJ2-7	TGTACCAGCAGTTATCTAGCTATCTACGAGCAGTACTTC	CTSSYLAIYEQYF
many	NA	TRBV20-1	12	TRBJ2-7	TGCAGTGCTAGTTGGGGGAGCGGCGAGCAGTACTTC	CSASWGSGEQYF
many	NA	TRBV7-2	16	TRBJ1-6	TGTGCCAGCAGCTTAGGGGGGACGGGTTTGCATTCACCCCTCCACTTT	CASSLGGTGLHSPLHF
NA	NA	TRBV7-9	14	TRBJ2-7	TGTGCCAGCAGCCTCATGCAGGGCATCCACGAGCAGTACTTC	CASSLMQGIHEQYF
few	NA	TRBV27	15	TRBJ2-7	TGTGCCAGCAGTCCGAATGCGGGACAAGCATACGAGCAGTACTTC	CASSPNAGQAYEQYF
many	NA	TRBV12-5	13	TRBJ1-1	TGTGCTAGTGGACAAGACGGTTACACTGAAGCTTTCTTT	CASGQDGYTEAFF
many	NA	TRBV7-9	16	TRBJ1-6	TGTGCCAGCAGCTTACATTCCAGCGGGACGGGTTCACCCCTCCACTTT	CASSLHSSGTGSPLHF
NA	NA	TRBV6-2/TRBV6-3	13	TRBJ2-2	TGTGTCAGCAGTTACGGGTGGGCCGGGGAGCTGTTTTTT	CVSSYGWAGELFF
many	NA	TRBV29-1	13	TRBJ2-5	TGCAGCGTTGGGGTGCAAGACCAAGAGACCCAGTACTTC	CSVGVQDQETQYF
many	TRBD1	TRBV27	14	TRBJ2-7	TGTGCCAGCAGTTTAAGGGACAGGGTCCACGAGCAGTACTTC	CASSLRDRVHEQYF
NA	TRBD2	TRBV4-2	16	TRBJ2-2	TGTGCCAGCAGCCAAGATTTGCTAGCGGGAGCCGGGGAGCTGTTTTTT	CASSQDLLAGAGELFF
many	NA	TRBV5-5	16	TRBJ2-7	TGTGCCAGCAGTTCCGGGACACATTCTATGATATACGAGCAGTACTTC	CASSSGTHSMIYEQYF
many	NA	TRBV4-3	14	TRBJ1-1	TGCGCCAGCAGCCAAGTGACGGATTATGGTGAAGCTTTCTTT	CASSQVTDYGEAFF
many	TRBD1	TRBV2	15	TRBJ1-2	TGTGCCAGCAGTGGGACAGGGCAGCCAAACTATGGCTACACCTTC	CASSGTGQPNYGYTF
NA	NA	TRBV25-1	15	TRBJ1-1	TGTGCCAGCAGTTACCCCGGGCAGGGGAGGACTGAAGCTTTCTTT	CASSYPGQGRTEAFF
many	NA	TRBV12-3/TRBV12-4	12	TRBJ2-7	TGTGCCAGCAGCCAAACAGGGAACGAGCAGTACTTC	CASSQTGNEQYF
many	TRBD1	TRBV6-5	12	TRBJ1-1	TGTGCCAGCAGGACAGGGGCCACTGAAGCTTTCTTT	CASRTGATEAFF
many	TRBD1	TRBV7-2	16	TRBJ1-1	TGTGCCAGCAGCCTTAGCCGAGGGGGCTTGGACACTGAAGCTTTCTTT	CASSLSRGGLDTEAFF
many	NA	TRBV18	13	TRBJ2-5	TGTGCCAGCTCACCTGGACAGCGCTCAACCCAGTACTTC	CASSPGQRSTQYF
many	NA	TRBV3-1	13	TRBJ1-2	TGTGCCAGCAGCCAGGCCATAGATTATGGCTACACCTTC	CASSQAIDYGYTF
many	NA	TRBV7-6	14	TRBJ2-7	TGTGCCAGCAGCTTAAGTGCAGACTCCTACGAGCAGTACTTC	CASSLSADSYEQYF
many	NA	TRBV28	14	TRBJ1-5	TGTGCCAGCAGTTTTGGGGGCCTGAGACAGCCCCAGCATTTT	CASSFGGLRQPQHF
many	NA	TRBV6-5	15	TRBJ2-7	TGTGCCAGCAGTTTTGGCGTCTCCAGCTCCTACGAGCAGTACTTC	CASSFGVSSSYEQYF
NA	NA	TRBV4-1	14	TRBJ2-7	TGCGCCAGCAGCCAAGAGAACGGAGCCTACGAGCAGTACTTC	CASSQENGAYEQYF
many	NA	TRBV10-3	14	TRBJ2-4	TGTGCCATCAGTGAGTCACCCAGTTGGGACATTCAGTACTTC	CAISESPSWDIQYF
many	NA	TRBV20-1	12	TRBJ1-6	TGCAGTGCCGCCGGGTTAGGTTCACCCCTCCACTTT	CSAAGLGSPLHF
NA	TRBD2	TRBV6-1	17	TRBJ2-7	TGTGCCAGCAGTCTCCGATCGGGACTAGCGGGGTTATACGAGCAGTACTTC	CASSLRSGLAGLYEQYF
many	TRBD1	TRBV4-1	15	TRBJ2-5	TGCGCCAGCAGCTACCGGGACAGGGGTCGGGAGACCCAGTACTTC	CASSYRDRGRETQYF
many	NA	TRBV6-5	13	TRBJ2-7	TGTGCCAGCAGTTACTCGGGAGCCTACGAGCAGTACTTC	CASSYSGAYEQYF
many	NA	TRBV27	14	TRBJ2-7	TGTGCCAGCAGTTCCCTCCTAGATTCCGGCGAGCAGTACTTC	CASSSLLDSGEQYF
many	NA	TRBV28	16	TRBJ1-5	TGTGCCAGCAGTTCTTCTTACCGGGCCAAGAATCAGCCCCAGCATTTT	CASSSSYRAKNQPQHF
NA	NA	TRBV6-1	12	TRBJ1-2	TGTGCCAGCACCAAGCAGGAAGCTACCTACACCTTC	CASTKQEATYTF
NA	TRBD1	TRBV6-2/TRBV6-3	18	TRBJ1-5	TGTGCCAGCAGCCCCGGGACAGGGTACCCTATGGGCAATCAGCCCCAGCATTTT	CASSPGTGYPMGNQPQHF
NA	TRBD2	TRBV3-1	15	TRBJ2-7	TGTGCCAGCAGCCAAGGGACTAGCGCGGGCCACGAGCAGTACTTC	CASSQGTSAGHEQYF
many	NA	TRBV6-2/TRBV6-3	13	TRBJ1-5	TGTGCCAGCAGTTATGCCCCCAATCAGCCCCAGCATTTT	CASSYAPNQPQHF
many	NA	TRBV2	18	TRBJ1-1	TGTGCCAGCAGTGAAGCGCTTCTCTCGGAGATTTTGAACACTGAAGCTTTCTTT	CASSEALLSEILNTEAFF
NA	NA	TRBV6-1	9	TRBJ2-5	TGTGCCGGCAGCGAGACCCAGTACTTC	CAGSETQYF
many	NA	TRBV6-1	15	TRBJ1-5	TGTGCCAGCATGCTAGTCAGGATCCTCAATCAGCCCCAGCATTTT	CASMLVRILNQPQHF
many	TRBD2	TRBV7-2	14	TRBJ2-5	TGTGCCAGCAGCTTACGGGCGGGGGAAGAGACCCAGTACTTC	CASSLRAGEETQYF